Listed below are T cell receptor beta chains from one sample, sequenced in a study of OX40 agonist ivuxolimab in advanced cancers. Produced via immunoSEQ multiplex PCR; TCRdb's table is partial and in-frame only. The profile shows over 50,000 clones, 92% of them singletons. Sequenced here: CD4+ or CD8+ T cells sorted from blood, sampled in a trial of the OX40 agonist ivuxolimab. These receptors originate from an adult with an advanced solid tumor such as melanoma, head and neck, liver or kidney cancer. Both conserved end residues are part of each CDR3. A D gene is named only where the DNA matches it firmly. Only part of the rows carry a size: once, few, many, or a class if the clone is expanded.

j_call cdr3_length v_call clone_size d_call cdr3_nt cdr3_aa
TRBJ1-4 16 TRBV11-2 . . TGTGCCAGCAGCCCCCAACACGGATGGACTAATGAAAAACTGTTTTTT CASSPQHGWTNEKLFF
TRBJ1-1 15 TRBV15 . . TGTGCCACCAGCAGAGTAAGGGATTTGAACACTGAAGCTTTCTTT CATSRVRDLNTEAFF
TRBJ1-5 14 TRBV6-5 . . TGTGCCAGCAGTTACGCAGGAAATAATCAGCCCCAGCATTTT CASSYAGNNQPQHF
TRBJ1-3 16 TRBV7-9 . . TGTGCCAGCAGCTTAGCACCAGACGGACCTGGAAACACCATATATTTT CASSLAPDGPGNTIYF
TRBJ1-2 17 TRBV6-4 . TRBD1 TGTGCCAGCAGCCCCGACGGGACAGACGGCCGTGACTATGGCTACACCTTC CASSPDGTDGRDYGYTF
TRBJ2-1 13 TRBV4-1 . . TGCGCCAGCAGCCAATCCCTAGACAATGAGCAGTTCTTC CASSQSLDNEQFF
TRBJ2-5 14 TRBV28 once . TGTGCCAGCAGTTTAACAAACATCCAAGAGACCCAGTACTTC CASSLTNIQETQYF
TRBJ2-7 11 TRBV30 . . TGTGCCTGGAGGTTTTCCTACGAGCAGTACTTC CAWRFSYEQYF
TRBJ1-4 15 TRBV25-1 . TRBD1 TGTGCCAGCAGTGAGGGTCGGACAGGGGGACGGAAACTGTTTTTT CASSEGRTGGRKLFF
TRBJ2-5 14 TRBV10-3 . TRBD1 TGTGCCATCAGTGCGACAGGGCTTGGGGAGACCCAGTACTTC CAISATGLGETQYF
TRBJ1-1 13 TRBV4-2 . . TGTGCCAGCAGCCAAGGTCTGGGCACTGAAGCTTTCTTT CASSQGLGTEAFF
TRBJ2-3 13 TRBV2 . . TGTGCCAGCAGTGAAATATTGCCAGATACGCAGTATTTT CASSEILPDTQYF
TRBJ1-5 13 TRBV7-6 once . TGTGCCAGCAGCTTAGCTGGGGGGGAGCCCCAGCATTTT CASSLAGGEPQHF
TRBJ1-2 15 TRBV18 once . TGTGCCAGCTCACCCGTCGGGGATGCTAACTATGGCTACACCTTC CASSPVGDANYGYTF
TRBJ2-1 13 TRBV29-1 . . TGCAGCGCCTCCGAGGGGGCGGGAGACGAGCAGTTCTTC CSASEGAGDEQFF
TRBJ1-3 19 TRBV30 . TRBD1 TGTGCCTGGAGTGTAATATACGCGGGGGACAGACCCTCTGGAAACACCATATATTTT CAWSVIYAGDRPSGNTIYF
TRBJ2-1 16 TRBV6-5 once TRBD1 TGTGCCAGCAGTTACTGGGGACAGGGAGGGTACAATGAGCAGTTCTTC CASSYWGQGGYNEQFF
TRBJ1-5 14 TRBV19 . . TGTGCCAGTAGTATACAGGGATGGAGTCAGCCCCAGCATTTT CASSIQGWSQPQHF
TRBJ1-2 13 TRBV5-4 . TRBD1 TGTGCCAGCACCGGGGACAGGGACTATGGCTACACCTTC CASTGDRDYGYTF
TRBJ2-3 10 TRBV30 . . TGTGCCTTGGAAACAGATACGCAGTATTTT CALETDTQYF
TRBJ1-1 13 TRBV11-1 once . TGTGCCAGCAGCCCGGGGGGGGAGACTGAAGCTTTCTTT CASSPGGETEAFF
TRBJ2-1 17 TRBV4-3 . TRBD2 TGCGCCAGCAGCCTCTATCTAGCGGGAGTGGGGCACAATGAGCAGTTCTTC CASSLYLAGVGHNEQFF
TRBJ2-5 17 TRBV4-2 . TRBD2 TGTGCCAGCAGCCTCGGACTAGCGGGAGAGGATTCGGAGACCCAGTACTTC CASSLGLAGEDSETQYF
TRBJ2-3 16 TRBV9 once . TGTGCCAGCAGCCACCCGACTACTTTGAGCACAGATACGCAGTATTTT CASSHPTTLSTDTQYF
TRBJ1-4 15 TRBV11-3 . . TGTGCCAGCAGCACCCAGGGTCCGCTAAATGAAAAACTGTTTTTT CASSTQGPLNEKLFF
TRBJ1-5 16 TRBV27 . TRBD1 TGTGCCAGCAGTCCGCTAACGACAGGGAGGAGTCAGCCCCAGCATTTT CASSPLTTGRSQPQHF
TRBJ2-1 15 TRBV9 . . TGTGCCAGCAGCGTGGCGGGACTTCTTTACAATGAGCAGTTCTTC CASSVAGLLYNEQFF
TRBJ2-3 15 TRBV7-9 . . TGTGCCAGCAGCCATAACGGTCCCACGACAGATACGCAGTATTTT CASSHNGPTTDTQYF
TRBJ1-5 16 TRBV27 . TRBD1 TGTGCCAGCAGTTTATTGGGACAGGATAGCAATCAGCCCCAGCATTTT CASSLLGQDSNQPQHF
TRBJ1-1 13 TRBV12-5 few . TGTGCTAGTGGTTTGATTGGGGGAACTGAAGCTTTCTTT CASGLIGGTEAFF
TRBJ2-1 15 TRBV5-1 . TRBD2 TGCGCCAGTAGCCCGGAGCTAGCGGCCTGGAATGAGCAGTTCTTC CASSPELAAWNEQFF
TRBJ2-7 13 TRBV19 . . TGTGCCAGTAGTCACAGGTCTGGGATCGAGCAGTACTTC CASSHRSGIEQYF
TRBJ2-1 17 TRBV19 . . TGTGCCAGTAGTCCCCTGAGCAGTCTGATGCCCTACAATGAGCAGTTCTTC CASSPLSSLMPYNEQFF
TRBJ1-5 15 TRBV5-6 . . TGTGCCAGCAGCTTGGGGTCAGGGGAGAATCAGCCCCAGCATTTT CASSLGSGENQPQHF
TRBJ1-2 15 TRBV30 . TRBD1 TGTGCCTGGAGTCCTGATGGGACAGATAACTATGGCTACACCTTC CAWSPDGTDNYGYTF
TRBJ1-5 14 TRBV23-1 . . TGCGCCAGCAGTCAAGGTACAGGGTATCAGCCCCAGCATTTT CASSQGTGYQPQHF
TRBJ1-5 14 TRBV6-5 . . TGTGCCAGCAGCCTCTACTATAGCAATCAGCCCCAGCATTTT CASSLYYSNQPQHF
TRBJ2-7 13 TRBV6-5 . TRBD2 TGTGCCTCATCTAACGGGGGGAACGTTGAGCAGTACTTC CASSNGGNVEQYF
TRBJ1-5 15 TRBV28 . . TGTGCCAGCAGTCCCGCCCGGGGCGCCGATCAGCCCCAGCATTTT CASSPARGADQPQHF
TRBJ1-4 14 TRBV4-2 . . TGTGCCAGCAGCCAGACGGGTCAGCGTGAAAAACTGTTTTTT CASSQTGQREKLFF
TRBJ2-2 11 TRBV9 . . TGTGCCAGCAGCGGGTCCGGGGAGCTGTTTTTT CASSGSGELFF
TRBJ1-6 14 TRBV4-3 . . TGCGCCAGCAGCCAAGACGAGTCGGGGTCACCCCTCCACTTT CASSQDESGSPLHF
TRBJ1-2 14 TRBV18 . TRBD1 TGTGCCAGCTCACCCTCGGGACAGGTCCCTGGCTACACCTTC CASSPSGQVPGYTF
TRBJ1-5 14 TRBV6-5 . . TGTGCCAGCAGCGAAGGACTCTTCGGCCAGCCCCAGCATTTT CASSEGLFGQPQHF
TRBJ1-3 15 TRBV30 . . TGTGCCTGGAGACGGGGAATCAGCTCTGGAAACACCATATATTTT CAWRRGISSGNTIYF
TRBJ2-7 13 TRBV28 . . TGTGCCAGCAGTTTAGGTCAGCTCTACGAGCAGTACTTC CASSLGQLYEQYF
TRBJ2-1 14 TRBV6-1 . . TGTGCCAGCCCTCAGGGATATATCTACAATGAGCAGTTCTTC CASPQGYIYNEQFF
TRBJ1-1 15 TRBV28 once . TGTGCCAGCAGCCCCAGCATGAATCTGAACACTGAAGCTTTCTTT CASSPSMNLNTEAFF
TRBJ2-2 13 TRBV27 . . TGTGCCAGCAGCCCGACGAACACCGGGGAGCTGTTTTTT CASSPTNTGELFF